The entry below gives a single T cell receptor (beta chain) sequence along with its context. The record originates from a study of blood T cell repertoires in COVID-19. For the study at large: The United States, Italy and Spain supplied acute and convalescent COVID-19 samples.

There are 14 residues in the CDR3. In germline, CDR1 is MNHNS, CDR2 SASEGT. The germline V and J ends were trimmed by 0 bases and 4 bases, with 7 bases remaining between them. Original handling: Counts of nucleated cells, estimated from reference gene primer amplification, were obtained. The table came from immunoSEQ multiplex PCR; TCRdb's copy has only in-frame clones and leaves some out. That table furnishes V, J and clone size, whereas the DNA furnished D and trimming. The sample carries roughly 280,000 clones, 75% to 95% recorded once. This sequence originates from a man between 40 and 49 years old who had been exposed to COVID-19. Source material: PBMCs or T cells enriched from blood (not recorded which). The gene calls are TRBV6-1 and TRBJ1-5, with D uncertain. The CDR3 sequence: CASSEAGSNQPQHF. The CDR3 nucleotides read TGTGCCAGCAGTGAAGCGGGGAGTAATCAGCCCCAGCATTTT.